One and the same sample provided the 12 T cell receptor beta chains below, sequenced in a study of chemoradiotherapy in HPV16-positive cancers. The repertoire was sequenced with immunoSEQ multiplex PCR; TCRdb's copy has only in-frame clones and lacks some. This table holds about 15,000 clones, 65% to 75% found once. The sample was acquired from a patient who underwent chemoradiotherapy. The receptors come from a human donor with HPV-associated anogenital cancer.

The V gene is TRBV5-1, the J gene TRBJ2-5; D is tentatively TRBD1 or TRBD2 (6 bases each). The J call is in doubt because the DNA end fits TRBJ2-7 better. In germline, CDR1 is SGHRS, CDR2 YFSETQ. The CDR3 runs to 15 residues. CDR3 protein: CASSNPGGISYEQYF. Written as DNA, the CDR3 is TGCGCCAGCAGCAACCCCGGGGGCATCTCCTACGAGCAGTACTTC.

The chain joins TRBV9 to TRBJ2-7, with D unclear. This CDR3 spans 14 amino acids. V was trimmed by 2 bases and J by 2 bases, leaving 11 bases between them. The germline CDR1 and CDR2 sequences are SGDLS and YYNGEE. In nucleotides, the CDR3 is TGTGCCAGCAGCGTCCAGACGGACCCCTACGAGCAGTACTTC. This codes for CASSVQTDPYEQYF.

The J gene is TRBJ1-2, the V gene TRBV19; D might be TRBD1 (6 bases). The CDR3 contains 15 residues. In germline, CDR1 is LNHDA, CDR2 SQIVND (reference sequence). V was trimmed by 6 bases and J by 2 bases, leaving 16 bases between them. For the CDR3, the DNA is TGTGCCAGTAGGAAGGGAACAGGGCGGAACTATGGCTACACCTTC. It codes for CASRKGTGRNYGYTF.

The chain carries TRBV10-2 and TRBJ2-2; maybe TRBD2 (6 bases). The V end was cut by 7 bases, the J end by 2 bases, with 11 bases between. Germline V gene sequence: CDR1 WSHSY, CDR2 SAAADI. This CDR3 region has 14 residues. The CDR3 nucleotides read TGCGCCAGCAAGTGGGCGGGAAACACCGGGGAGCTGTTTTTT. Its translation is CASKWAGNTGELFF.

For the CDR3, the DNA is TGTGCCAGCAGTTACTCCGGACAGGGTTATGGATATGGCTACACCTTC. It translates to CASSYSGQGYGYGYTF. The chain carries TRBV6-5 and TRBJ1-2; TRBD1 agrees at 8 bases. Trimming took 0 bases from V and 5 from J; bases not matched to a gene: 8. The CDR3 spans 16 residues. Germline loops: CDR1 MNHEY, CDR2 SVGAGI.

The chain links TRBV4-2 to TRBJ2-1; 7 nucleotides match TRBD1. CDR1 LGHNA and CDR2 YNFKEQ come from the germline V gene. CDR3 length: 14 residues. With V trimmed by 0 bases and J by 9 bases, 5 bases remained unmatched. CDR3 amino acids: CASSQEGTALEQFF. In nucleotides, the CDR3 is TGTGCCAGCAGCCAAGAGGGGACAGCACTTGAGCAGTTCTTC.

This chain connects TRBV25-1 to TRBJ2-1, with 13 positions matching TRBD2. V was clipped by 4 bases and J by 9 bases; unmatched bases: 6. Looked up from germline, CDR1 is MGHDK and CDR2 is SYGVNS. The CDR3 is 15 residues long. The CDR3 coding sequence is TGTGCCAGCAGTGGCGGACTAGCGGGAGTGGGTGAGCAGTTCTTC. Protein: CASSGGLAGVGEQFF.

This clone has only one observation. This chain joins TRBV25-1 and TRBJ2-1; TRBD2 agrees at 11 bases. CDR1 and CDR2 (germline): MGHDK, SYGVNS. The CDR3 sequence is 16 residues long. Trimming at V came to 6 bases and at J to 6 bases, leaving 10 bases not matched to a gene. CDR3 protein: CASRNAGLAGRNEQFF. The CDR3 nucleotides are TGTGCCAGCAGGAACGCCGGACTAGCGGGCCGCAATGAGCAGTTCTTC.

The gene calls are TRBV5-8 and TRBJ1-5; D is undetermined. The CDR3 runs to 15 residues. The V and J ends lost 4 bases and 5 bases respectively, with 16 bases between them. Germline-derived CDR1 and CDR2 are SGHTS and YDEGEE. The CDR3, as DNA: TGTGCCAGCAGCCCAACGACCCAAGCATATCAGCCCCAGCATTTT. Residues: CASSPTTQAYQPQHF.

DNA of the CDR3: TGTGCCAGCAGCCCTGATACAGGGGTCTATGGCTACACCTTC. Protein product: CASSPDTGVYGYTF. The V and J genes are TRBV7-8 and TRBJ1-2; TRBD1 agrees at 7 bases. The germline gives CDR1 SGHVS, CDR2 FQNEAQ. The CDR3 is 14 amino acids. The trim removed 5 bases at V and 4 bases at J, leaving 7 bases unmatched.

The rearrangement links TRBV4-1 to TRBJ2-1; perhaps TRBD2 as D (8 bases). CDR1 MGHRA and CDR2 YSYEKL come from the germline V gene. The length of the CDR3 is 19 residues. The V end was cut by 3 bases, the J end by 6 bases, with 27 bases between. In DNA form, the CDR3 reads TGCGCCAGCAGCCATCCCCCCGACAGGGTCGGGACTAGGGGCAATGAGCAGTTCTTC. It yields the protein CASSHPPDRVGTRGNEQFF.

This rearrangement joins TRBV5-8 to TRBJ2-1, with D uncertain. Trimming left V 5 bases short and J 8 bases short, with 14 bases between. This CDR3 has 13 residues. CDR1 is SGHTS and CDR2 is YDEGEE in the germline V gene. CDR3 residues: CASRGNLVHEQFF. CDR3 nucleotide sequence: TGTGCCAGCAGAGGGAATCTCGTCCATGAGCAGTTCTTC.